The clone carrying this T cell receptor (beta chain) was seen more than once but under ten times. Antigen unknown. The entry originates in a study of regulatory T cells in long-lasting Graves disease. Study details: Graves' cases, newly diagnosed, had used antithyroid drugs under 3 months. Study results and limitations: The researchers studied only peripheral blood, not thyroid tissue.

J gave up 2 bases and V 3 bases, and 15 bases lay outside the gene matches. The length of the CDR3 is 18 residues. Germline CDR1 is KGHSH and CDR2 is LQKENI. Time point specified: newly diagnosed GD, antithyroid drugs for less than 3 months. Extracted RNA from PBMCs served as the source of the TCR library. Arm-PCR of CDR3 regions and iRepertoire HTBI primers were used to build TCR beta libraries. TCRdb redid the calling of the multiplex PCR reads with MiXCR, one entry per CDR3 protein. The sample lists about 200,000 distinct CDR3 sequences, roughly 18% occurring once. These data also formed part of another study, on T cells in Graves' hyperthyroidism and ophthalmopathy. That paper notes: Hyperthyroidism, newly diagnosed and lasting under 2 months, affected patients aged 18 to 65. The HTBI primer set served for first-round RT-PCR of the TCR CDR3.

The input for sequencing was peripheral blood mononuclear cells (PBMCs), taken at new diagnosis, from a patient treated with antithyroid drugs. This clonotype was obtained from a woman aged 25 to 39 with Graves disease. The chain couples TRBV18 to TRBJ2-5; 7 bases align to TRBD2. CDR3: CASSPFYRPTSPQETQYF. The CDR3 bases are TGTGCCAGCTCACCCTTTTACCGACCGACTAGCCCACAAGAGACCCAGTACTTC. Using reference TRBV18 and TRBJ2-5 for the parts outside the CDR3, the full variable domain is NAGVMQNPRHLVRRRGQEARLRCSPMKGHSHVYWYRQLPEEGLKFMVYLQKENIIDESGMPKERFSAEFPKEGPSILRIQQVVRGDSAAYFCASSPFYRPTSPQETQYFGPGTRLLVL.